Below are 20 T cell receptor beta chains sequenced from a single sample in a study of early T cells in non-severe SARS-CoV-2 infection. Each CDR3 protein is one row after TCRdb ran MiXCR on the 5' RACE reads. The top ten hold 7.5% to 10% of the sample, which has about 59,000 distinct CDR3 sequences, 13% seen once. The source was whole blood, collected at baseline. The source of these receptors is an adult who was a healthcare worker with PCR-confirmed SARS-CoV-2 infection or an uninfected control (not recorded which).

J is TRBJ1-1 and V is TRBV7-9; D ambiguous. This CDR3 comprises 13 residues. Germline lookup yields CDR1 SEHNR and CDR2 FQNEAQ (reference sequence). The V gene lost 1 base and the J gene lost 8 bases, with 11 bases spanning the gap. The CDR3 region is CASSLVFATEAFF. The CDR3 nucleotides read TGTGCCAGCAGCTTAGTTTTTGCAACCGAAGCTTTCTTT.

In its sample, this clonotype was seen a few times. The J gene is TRBJ2-3, the V gene TRBV10-3, with 9 bases matching TRBD2. CDR1 is ENHRY, CDR2 SYGVKD, per germline. This CDR3 is 15 amino acids long. J lost 6 bases, V lost 2 bases, and 6 bases had no gene match. For the CDR3, the DNA is TGTGCCATCAGTGAGCAGGGACTAGCAGCGGATACGCAGTATTTT. It codes for CAISEQGLAADTQYF.

The chain has TRBV28 and TRBJ1-5; 8 positions match TRBD1. With 5 bases clipped from V and 5 bases from J, the junction kept 5 bases outside the gene matches. Germline CDR1 is MDHEN and CDR2 is SYDVKM. There are 14 residues in the CDR3. CDR3 in amino acids: CASSDRGYDQPQHF. CDR3 sequence (DNA): TGTGCCAGCAGTGACAGGGGATACGATCAGCCCCAGCATTTT.

The J gene is TRBJ1-3, the V gene TRBV7-6; 9 bases agree with TRBD1. The CDR3 length is 14 residues. CDR1 is SGHVS, CDR2 FNYEAQ, per germline. Unmatched junction bases numbered 4, after V lost 8 bases and J lost 2 bases. CDR3 amino acids: CASSDRGAGNTIYF. The CDR3 nucleotides are TGTGCCAGCTCCGACAGGGGGGCTGGAAACACCATATATTTT.

The sample holds many counts of this clonotype. The gene calls are TRBV2 and TRBJ2-7; possibly TRBD2 for D (6 bases). The CDR3 length is 14 residues. V gave up 6 bases and J gave up 6 bases, with 18 bases separating them. Looked up from germline, CDR1 is SNHLY and CDR2 is FYNNEI. The CDR3 coding sequence is TGTGCCAGCAGAGACACCGGGAGTCCGGTCGAGCAGTACTTC. This encodes CASRDTGSPVEQYF.

This clonotype was picked up many times. This rearrangement joins TRBV6-6 to TRBJ1-2, with D perhaps matching TRBD1 (6 bases). Germline CDR1 reads MNHNY; CDR2 reads SVGAGI (reference sequence). Trimming stripped 6 bases from V and 4 bases from J, with 15 bases between. The CDR3 is 14 amino acids. The CDR3 sequence: CASSHTGTPYGYTF. The CDR3 region has the DNA TGTGCCAGCAGCCACACCGGGACACCCTATGGCTACACCTTC.

This chain connects TRBV7-6 to TRBJ2-3, with 10 nucleotides matching TRBD2. CDR1 SGHVS and CDR2 FNYEAQ come from the germline V gene. The V and J ends lost 7 bases and 2 bases, in that order; junction bases with no gene match: 6. The CDR3 loop spans 15 amino acids. CDR3 nucleotides: TGTGCCAGCACCATAGCGGGGGGCTACACAGATACGCAGTATTTT. It is translated as CASTIAGGYTDTQYF.

This clonotype occurred a few times. The chain carries TRBV6-2 or TRBV6-3 and TRBJ1-2, with D possibly being TRBD1 (5 bases). V gave up 2 bases and J gave up 6 bases, with 10 bases separating them. In germline, CDR1 is MNHEY, CDR2 SVGEGT. CDR3 size: 13 residues. The CDR3 loop reads CASSYRGYDGYTF. In DNA, the CDR3 is TGTGCCAGCAGTTACCGGGGCTATGATGGCTACACCTTC.

In this sample, this clonotype turned up a few times. The chain recombines TRBV29-1 with TRBJ1-1; no firm D call. Looked up from germline, CDR1 is SQVTM and CDR2 is ANQGSEA. V shed 1 base and J shed 6 bases, with 6 bases lying between them. This CDR3 is built from 11 residues. In DNA, the CDR3 is TGCAGCGTTGAAGTGCTGTCTGAAGCTTTCTTT. It codes for CSVEVLSEAFF.

This clonotype was recorded many times. The chain employs TRBV12-3 or TRBV12-4 and TRBJ2-7, with a tentative D call TRBD1 (6 bases). The CDR3 contains 14 residues. Trimming pared 0 bases from V and 4 bases from J, leaving 10 bases between. In nucleotides, the CDR3 is TGTGCCAGCAGTTTAGCGGGACACCAATACGAGCAGTACTTC. Protein product: CASSLAGHQYEQYF.

This clonotype was detected ten times or more. This sequence joins TRBV6-2 or TRBV6-3 and TRBJ2-7, with 10 positions matching TRBD1. Germline V lookup: CDR1 MNHEY, CDR2 SVGEGT. The CDR3 extends over 17 amino acids. Trimming removed 0 bases from V and 2 bases from J; junction bases left unmatched: 7. CDR3 sequence reads: CASSYSTRDRGTYEQYF. Here the CDR3 DNA reads TGTGCCAGCAGTTACTCGACCCGGGACAGGGGAACCTACGAGCAGTACTTC.

The gene calls are TRBV5-1 and TRBJ2-1, with a weak D call TRBD1 (6 bases). This CDR3 region has 14 residues. From germline, CDR1 is SGHRS and CDR2 YFSETQ. With 0 bases removed from V and 4 bases from J, the gap between germline ends came to 8 bases. CDR3 region: CASSLGTDYNEQFF. CDR3 coding DNA: TGCGCCAGCAGCTTGGGGACAGATTACAATGAGCAGTTCTTC.

The V and J genes are TRBV20-1 and TRBJ2-7, with D maybe TRBD1 (6 bases). The V gene lost 3 bases and the J gene lost 4 bases, with 16 bases spanning the gap. The CDR3 contains 14 residues. From germline, CDR1 is DFQATT and CDR2 SNEGSKA (reference sequence). The CDR3 DNA reads TGCAGTGCTAGTGGTCGGGGCAGGGGATACGAGCAGTACTTC. This sequence encodes CSASGRGRGYEQYF.

The chain recombines TRBV5-4 with TRBJ2-2, with 8 bases identical to TRBD1. The CDR3 length is 14 residues. The V gene end was trimmed by 3 bases and the J gene end by 6 bases; junction bases not matched to a gene: 4. CDR1 is SGHNT and CDR2 is YYREEE in the germline V gene (reference sequence). For the CDR3, the DNA is TGTGCCAGCAGCTCTGGACAGGGATCCGGGGAGCTGTTTTTT. Translating it yields CASSSGQGSGELFF.

The table lists this clonotype with a few counts. V usage is TRBV6-2 or TRBV6-3 and J usage is TRBJ2-1; a weak D match, TRBD1 (6 bases). Germline CDR1 is MNHEY and CDR2 is SVGEGT. The CDR3 is made up of 14 amino acids. V was pared by 7 bases and J by 10 bases, with 20 bases between. CDR3 nucleotides: TGTGCCAGCACTGGACAATTTGGGACATACGAGCAGTTCTTC. Residues: CASTGQFGTYEQFF.

The chain couples TRBV29-1 to TRBJ2-1; tentative D call: TRBD2 (6 bases). The CDR3 spans 14 residues. Trimming pared 7 bases from V and 4 bases from J, leaving 17 bases between. CDR1 and CDR2 from the germline V gene are SQVTM and ANQGSEA. This CDR3 is CSASEGFRYNEQFF. Here the CDR3 DNA reads TGCAGCGCCTCGGAGGGGTTCAGGTACAATGAGCAGTTCTTC.

The chain employs TRBV9 and TRBJ2-3; weak D call: TRBD2 (6 bases). Between the trimmed V and J ends, which lost 4 bases and 3 bases, there was a span of 21 bases. The germline V gene encodes CDR1 SGDLS and CDR2 YYNGEE. The CDR3 runs 17 residues. CDR3 amino acids: CASSPRSGGGPTDTQYF. CDR3 DNA: TGTGCCAGCAGCCCCCGCAGTGGAGGAGGGCCAACAGATACGCAGTATTTT. The entire variable domain, with the rest obtained from reference TRBV9 and TRBJ2-3, is as follows: DSGVTQTPKHLITATGQRVTLRCSPRSGDLSVYWYQQSLDQGLQFLIQYYNGEERAKGNILERFSAQQFPDLHSELNLSSLELGDSALYFCASSPRSGGGPTDTQYFGPGTRLTVL.

The rearrangement uses TRBV19 and TRBJ2-2; 9 bases map to TRBD2. Trimming removed 0 bases from V and 5 bases from J; junction bases left unmatched: 4. The germline gives CDR1 LNHDA, CDR2 SQIVND (reference sequence). CDR3 size: 16 residues. The CDR3 sequence: CASSIDSGGLTGELFF. DNA of the CDR3: TGTGCCAGTAGTATAGATAGCGGGGGCCTAACCGGGGAGCTGTTTTTT.

This sequence joins TRBV11-2 and TRBJ2-2, with 7 bases fitting TRBD1. CDR1 is SGHAT, CDR2 FQNNGV, per germline. CDR3 length: 15 amino acids. Trimming at V came to 5 bases and at J to 6 bases, leaving 9 bases not matched to a gene. CDR3 DNA sequence: TGTGCCAGCAGCGTCAGGACAGGTGTGGCCGGGGAGCTGTTTTTT. It translates to CASSVRTGVAGELFF.

This rearrangement joins TRBV15 to TRBJ1-2, with D possibly matching TRBD1 (6 bases). V was shortened by 1 base and J by 8 bases, with 11 bases between the two germline ends. There are 13 residues in the CDR3. Germline-derived CDR1 and CDR2 are LNHNV and YYDKDF (reference sequence). In nucleotides, the CDR3 is TGTGCCACCAGCAGAGGGACAGAACAAGGCTACACCTTC. The encoded protein is CATSRGTEQGYTF.